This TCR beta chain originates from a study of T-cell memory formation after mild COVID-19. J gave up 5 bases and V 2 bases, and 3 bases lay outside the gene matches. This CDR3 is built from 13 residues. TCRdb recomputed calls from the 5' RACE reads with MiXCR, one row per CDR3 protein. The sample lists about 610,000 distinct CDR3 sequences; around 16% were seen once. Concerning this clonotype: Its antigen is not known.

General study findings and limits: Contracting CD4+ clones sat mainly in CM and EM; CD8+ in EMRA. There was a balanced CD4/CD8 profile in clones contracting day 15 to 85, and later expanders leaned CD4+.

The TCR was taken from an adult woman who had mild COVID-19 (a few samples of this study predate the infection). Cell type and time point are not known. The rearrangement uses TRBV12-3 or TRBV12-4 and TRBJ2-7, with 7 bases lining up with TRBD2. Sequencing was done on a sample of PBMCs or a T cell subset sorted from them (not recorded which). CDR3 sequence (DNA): TGTGCCAGCAGTTTATCGGGGGGTGACGAGCAGTACTTC. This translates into CASSLSGGDEQYF.